The sample holds many counts of the clone carrying this T cell receptor (beta chain). V lost 2 bases, J lost 8 bases, and 4 bases stayed unmatched. The CDR3 length is 13 residues. Germline V gene lookup returns CDR1 ENHRY and CDR2 SYGVKD. There were TCR beta CDR3 regions amplified from RNA transcripts. Carried out on the TCR CDR3, a first-round RT-PCR used the HTBI primer set. MiXCR was run by TCRdb on the multiplex PCR reads, yielding one entry per CDR3 protein. The data contain 660,000 or so distinct CDR3 sequences, roughly 46% of them singletons. This specimen belongs to a study of T cells in Graves' hyperthyroidism and ophthalmopathy.

The source material was peripheral blood or thyroid tissue (not recorded which). This sequence joins TRBV10-3 and TRBJ1-2, with TRBD1 identical over 8 bases. The source is an adult man with Graves' disease, either hyperthyroidism or ophthalmopathy (not recorded which). The CDR3 nucleotides are TGTGCCATCAGTGAGAAAACAGGGGGAGGCTACACCTTC. Protein: CAISEKTGGGYTF.